Listed below are T cell receptor beta chains from one sample, sequenced in a study of T cells in Graves' hyperthyroidism and ophthalmopathy. TCRdb fed the multiplex PCR reads into MiXCR, producing one record per CDR3 protein. The top ten hold approximately 25% of the sample, which has a few hundred thousand distinct CDR3 sequences, less than 25% seen once. The sequencing sample was made of blood. The receptors here all came from a man aged 18 to 35 with Graves' hyperthyroidism. Both conserved end residues are part of each CDR3. A D gene is named only where the DNA matches it firmly. Not all rows give a size; the values are once, few, many and, for expanded clones, a class.

D: .; size: few; V: TRBV2; J: TRBJ1-2; CDR3: CASSEARTGGYTF; DNA: TGTGCCAGCAGTGAGGCCCGGACGGGGGGCTACACCTTC
D: TRBD1; size: .; V: TRBV6-1; J: TRBJ1-5; CDR3: CASALTGQGSNQPQHF; DNA: TGTGCCAGCGCTTTAACCGGACAGGGTTCGAATCAGCCCCAGCATTTT
D: TRBD2; size: .; V: TRBV5-1; J: TRBJ2-7; CDR3: CASRRTSGAYEQYF; DNA: TGCGCCAGCAGGAGGACTAGCGGAGCCTACGAGCAGTACTTC
D: TRBD1; size: .; V: TRBV12-3/TRBV12-4; J: TRBJ2-2; CDR3: CASSFEGQGLLHGELFF; DNA: TGTGCCAGCAGTTTTGAGGGACAGGGTCTGTTGCACGGGGAGCTGTTTTTT
D: .; size: .; V: TRBV12-3/TRBV12-4; J: TRBJ2-7; CDR3: CASSPGRRADYEQYF; DNA: TGTGCCAGCAGCCCGGGGCGGAGGGCGGACTACGAGCAGTACTTC
D: TRBD2; size: many; V: TRBV11-2; J: TRBJ2-7; CDR3: CASSLIGTKERVGEQYF; DNA: TGTGCCAGCAGCTTAATTGGGACTAAAGAGCGGGTTGGCGAGCAGTACTTC
D: .; size: many; V: TRBV5-1; J: TRBJ2-7; CDR3: CASAVGLVHEQYF; DNA: TGCGCCAGCGCGGTCGGACTCGTCCACGAGCAGTACTTC
D: .; size: few; V: TRBV10-3; J: TRBJ2-5; CDR3: CATALTRETQYF; DNA: TGTGCCACGGCATTGACTAGAGAGACCCAGTACTTC
D: TRBD1; size: many; V: TRBV5-1; J: TRBJ1-1; CDR3: CASSPRTGGPGEAFF; DNA: TGCGCCAGCAGCCCACGGACAGGGGGTCCCGGTGAAGCTTTCTTT
D: TRBD1; size: many; V: TRBV28; J: TRBJ2-2; CDR3: CASSDRGPNTGELFF; DNA: TGTGCCAGCAGTGACAGGGGTCCGAACACCGGGGAGCTGTTTTTT
D: .; size: many; V: TRBV12-3/TRBV12-4; J: TRBJ2-3; CDR3: CASSYQSFTDTQYF; DNA: TGTGCCAGCAGTTACCAAAGCTTCACAGATACGCAGTATTTT
D: .; size: .; V: TRBV15; J: TRBJ1-1; CDR3: CATSIGGRGGTEAFF; DNA: TGTGCCACCAGCATCGGAGGGAGGGGTGGCACTGAAGCTTTCTTT
D: .; size: many; V: TRBV12-3/TRBV12-4; J: TRBJ1-2; CDR3: CASSPWTVNYGYTF; DNA: TGTGCCAGCAGTCCATGGACGGTTAACTATGGCTACACCTTC
D: .; size: .; V: TRBV20-1; J: TRBJ2-5; CDR3: CSANIPETQYF; DNA: TGCAGTGCTAACATCCCGGAGACCCAGTACTTC
D: .; size: many; V: TRBV12-3/TRBV12-4; J: TRBJ2-2; CDR3: CASSLPQRATGELFF; DNA: TGTGCCAGCAGTTTGCCTCAAAGAGCCACCGGGGAGCTGTTTTTT
D: .; size: once; V: TRBV15; J: TRBJ2-7; CDR3: CATSSLDGLGTYEQYF; DNA: TGTGCCACCAGCAGTCTAGATGGCTTGGGAACCTACGAGCAGTACTTC
D: .; size: .; V: TRBV2; J: TRBJ2-5; CDR3: CASSEGQAHQEAQYF; DNA: TGTGCCAGCAGTGAGGGGCAGGCACACCAAGAGGCCCAGTACTTC
D: .; size: many; V: TRBV7-2; J: TRBJ2-2; CDR3: CASSLFGGTSGELFF; DNA: TGTGCCAGCAGCTTGTTTGGGGGGACCTCCGGGGAGCTGTTTTTT
D: TRBD1; size: many; V: TRBV24-1; J: TRBJ2-7; CDR3: CATRKPDREGFYEQYF; DNA: TGTGCCACCAGGAAACCGGACAGGGAAGGGTTCTACGAGCAGTACTTC
D: .; size: .; V: TRBV7-2; J: TRBJ2-7; CDR3: CASSFDMGREQYF; DNA: TGTGCCAGCAGCTTTGATATGGGGCGCGAGCAGTACTTC
D: .; size: few; V: TRBV28; J: TRBJ1-6; CDR3: CASSLDGVSPLHF; DNA: TGTGCCAGCAGTTTGGACGGGGTTTCACCCCTCCACTTT
D: .; size: few; V: TRBV7-8; J: TRBJ1-6; CDR3: CASSLFPHRRSSYNSPLHF; DNA: TGTGCCAGCAGCTTATTCCCCCACCGACGGAGCTCCTATAATTCACCCCTCCACTTT
D: .; size: .; V: TRBV28; J: TRBJ1-3; CDR3: CASSLFEGSSIYF; DNA: TGTGCCAGCAGTTTATTTGAGGGGTCGTCCATATATTTT
D: .; size: .; V: TRBV7-9; J: TRBJ2-7; CDR3: CASSPSITYEQYF; DNA: TGTGCCAGCAGCCCGAGCATAACCTACGAGCAGTACTTC
D: .; size: few; V: TRBV6-1; J: TRBJ1-5; CDR3: CASSEDGTPQPQHF; DNA: TGTGCCAGCAGTGAAGACGGGACTCCCCAGCCCCAGCATTTT
D: TRBD2; size: many; V: TRBV11-2; J: TRBJ2-7; CDR3: CASSSASGGGYEQYF; DNA: TGTGCCAGCAGCTCCGCCAGCGGGGGAGGGTACGAGCAGTACTTC
D: .; size: many; V: TRBV7-4; J: TRBJ2-2; CDR3: CASSAPDLLWGRTNTGELFF; DNA: TGTGCCAGCAGCGCTCCAGACCTCCTCTGGGGCAGAACGAACACCGGGGAGCTGTTTTTT
D: .; size: many; V: TRBV30; J: TRBJ1-2; CDR3: CAWRGFGTPYGYTF; DNA: TGTGCCTGGAGGGGCTTTGGGACACCCTATGGCTACACCTTC
D: TRBD1; size: few; V: TRBV28; J: TRBJ1-1; CDR3: CASRTGQWNTEAFF; DNA: TGTGCCAGCAGGACGGGACAGTGGAACACTGAAGCTTTCTTT
D: TRBD1; size: many; V: TRBV30; J: TRBJ1-2; CDR3: CAWWTGDVGYGYTF; DNA: TGTGCCTGGTGGACAGGGGACGTCGGATATGGCTACACCTTC
D: .; size: many; V: TRBV12-3/TRBV12-4; J: TRBJ1-2; CDR3: CASRPIGANYGYTF; DNA: TGTGCCAGCAGGCCTATAGGAGCAAACTATGGCTACACCTTC
D: TRBD1; size: many; V: TRBV15; J: TRBJ2-5; CDR3: CATSRGGRGRAETQYF; DNA: TGTGCCACCAGCAGAGGGGGCAGGGGGCGAGCGGAGACCCAGTACTTC
D: .; size: many; V: TRBV12-3/TRBV12-4; J: TRBJ2-5; CDR3: CASRPGPGQETQYF; DNA: TGTGCCAGCAGACCGGGACCGGGACAAGAGACCCAGTACTTC
D: .; size: many; V: TRBV2; J: TRBJ1-1; CDR3: CASSEAGGLAFF; DNA: TGTGCCAGCAGTGAAGCGGGAGGGCTGGCTTTCTTT
D: .; size: .; V: TRBV12-3/TRBV12-4; J: TRBJ2-7; CDR3: CASSTVTVYEQYF; DNA: TGTGCCAGCAGCACCGTTACCGTCTACGAGCAGTACTTC
D: .; size: .; V: TRBV27; J: TRBJ1-1; CDR3: CATKSRAEIWTEAFF; DNA: TGTGCCACCAAAAGCAGGGCTGAGATTTGGACTGAAGCTTTCTTT
D: TRBD1; size: many; V: TRBV6-1; J: TRBJ1-2; CDR3: CASSEGDREIYGYTF; DNA: TGTGCCAGCAGTGAAGGGGACAGGGAGATCTATGGCTACACCTTC
D: .; size: few; V: TRBV19; J: TRBJ1-5; CDR3: CASSVGLAGNQPQHF; DNA: TGTGCCAGTAGTGTGGGCCTCGCGGGCAATCAGCCCCAGCATTTT
D: .; size: .; V: TRBV28; J: TRBJ1-5; CDR3: CASTTIRDSNQPQHF; DNA: TGTGCCAGCACCACTATCAGAGATAGCAATCAGCCCCAGCATTTT
D: .; size: many; V: TRBV28; J: TRBJ1-5; CDR3: CASSSGLAQPQHF; DNA: TGTGCCAGCAGTTCAGGGTTGGCTCAGCCCCAGCATTTT
D: .; size: few; V: TRBV27; J: TRBJ1-5; CDR3: CASAPWGGYQPQHF; DNA: TGTGCCAGCGCCCCCTGGGGGGGATATCAGCCCCAGCATTTT
D: TRBD2; size: .; V: TRBV2; J: TRBJ2-7; CDR3: CASSEGTSVSFSYEQYF; DNA: TGTGCCAGCAGTGAGGGGACTAGCGTTTCTTTTTCCTACGAGCAGTACTTC
D: .; size: .; V: TRBV25-1; J: TRBJ1-5; CDR3: CASSGPGHIPNQPQHF; DNA: TGTGCCAGCAGTGGGCCGGGACATATTCCCAATCAGCCCCAGCATTTT
D: TRBD2; size: many; V: TRBV12-3/TRBV12-4; J: TRBJ2-2; CDR3: CASSLDGGATGELFF; DNA: TGTGCCAGCAGTTTAGACGGGGGGGCCACCGGGGAGCTGTTTTTT
D: .; size: many; V: TRBV2; J: TRBJ1-1; CDR3: CASSLRLQNTEAFF; DNA: TGTGCCAGCAGTCTACGACTGCAGAACACTGAAGCTTTCTTT
D: TRBD2; size: .; V: TRBV7-2; J: TRBJ2-7; CDR3: CASSLERGDGEQYF; DNA: TGTGCCAGCAGCTTGGAGCGGGGGGATGGCGAGCAGTACTTC
D: .; size: many; V: TRBV29-1; J: TRBJ1-1; CDR3: CSVKGGAEAFF; DNA: TGCAGCGTGAAGGGTGGGGCTGAAGCTTTCTTT
D: .; size: many; V: TRBV12-5; J: TRBJ2-3; CDR3: CASGLDITTDTQYF; DNA: TGTGCTAGTGGTTTGGACATAACCACAGATACGCAGTATTTT
D: .; size: .; V: TRBV12-3/TRBV12-4; J: TRBJ1-2; CDR3: CASRDTGGYGYTF; DNA: TGTGCCAGCAGGGATACAGGTGGCTATGGCTACACCTTC
D: TRBD1; size: many; V: TRBV28; J: TRBJ1-1; CDR3: CASSRDRPWNTEAFF; DNA: TGTGCCAGCAGTAGGGACAGACCCTGGAACACTGAAGCTTTCTTT
D: .; size: many; V: TRBV11-2; J: TRBJ1-2; CDR3: CASSLDSGFYGYTF; DNA: TGTGCCAGCAGCTTAGATTCGGGGTTTTATGGCTACACCTTC